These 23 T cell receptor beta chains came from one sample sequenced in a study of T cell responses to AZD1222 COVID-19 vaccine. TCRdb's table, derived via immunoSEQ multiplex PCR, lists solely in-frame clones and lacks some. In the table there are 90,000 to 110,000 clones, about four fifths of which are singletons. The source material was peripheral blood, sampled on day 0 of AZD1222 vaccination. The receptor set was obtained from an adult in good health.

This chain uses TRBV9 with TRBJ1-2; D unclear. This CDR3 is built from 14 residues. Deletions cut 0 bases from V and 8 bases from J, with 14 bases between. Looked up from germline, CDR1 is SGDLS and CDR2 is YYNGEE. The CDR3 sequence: CASSVGSQALGYTF. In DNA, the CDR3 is TGTGCCAGCAGCGTAGGGAGTCAGGCCCTGGGCTACACCTTC.

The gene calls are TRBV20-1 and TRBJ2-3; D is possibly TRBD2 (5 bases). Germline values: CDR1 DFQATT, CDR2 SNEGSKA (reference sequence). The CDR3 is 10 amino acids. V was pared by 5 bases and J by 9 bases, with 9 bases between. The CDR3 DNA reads TGCAGTGCTGACCGGGAAACGCAGTATTTT. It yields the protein CSADRETQYF.

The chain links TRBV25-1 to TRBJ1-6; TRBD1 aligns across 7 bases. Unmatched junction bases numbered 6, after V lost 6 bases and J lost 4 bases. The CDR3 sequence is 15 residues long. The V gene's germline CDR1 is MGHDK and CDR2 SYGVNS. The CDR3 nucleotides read TGTGCCAGCAGCGTGGGACAGATTTATAATTCACCCCTCCACTTT. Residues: CASSVGQIYNSPLHF.

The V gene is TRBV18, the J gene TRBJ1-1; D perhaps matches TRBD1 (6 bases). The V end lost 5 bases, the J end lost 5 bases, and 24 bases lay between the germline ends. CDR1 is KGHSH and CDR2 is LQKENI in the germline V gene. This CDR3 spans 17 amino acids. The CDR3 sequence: CASSRSTMAGRGTEAFF. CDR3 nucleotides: TGTGCCAGCTCAAGGTCAACGATGGCCGGGAGGGGGACTGAAGCTTTCTTT.

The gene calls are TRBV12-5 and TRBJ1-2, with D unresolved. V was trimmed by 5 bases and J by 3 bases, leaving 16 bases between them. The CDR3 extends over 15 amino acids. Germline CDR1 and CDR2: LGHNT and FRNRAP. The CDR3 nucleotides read TGTGCTAGTGGTCCAGATCCGGGCACCGACTATGGCTACACCTTC. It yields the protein CASGPDPGTDYGYTF.

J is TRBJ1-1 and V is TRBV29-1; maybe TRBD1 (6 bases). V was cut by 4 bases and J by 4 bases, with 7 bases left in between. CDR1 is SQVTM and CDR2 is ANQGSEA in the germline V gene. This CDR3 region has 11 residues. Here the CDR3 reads CSVVQGTEAFF. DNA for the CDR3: TGCAGCGTTGTACAGGGCACTGAAGCTTTCTTT.

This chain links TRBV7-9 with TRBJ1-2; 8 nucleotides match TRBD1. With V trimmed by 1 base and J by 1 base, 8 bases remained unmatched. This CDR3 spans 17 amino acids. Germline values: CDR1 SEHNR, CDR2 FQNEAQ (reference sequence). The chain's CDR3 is CASSLVGTGEINYGYTF. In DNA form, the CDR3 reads TGTGCCAGCAGCTTAGTGGGGACAGGAGAGATTAACTATGGCTACACCTTC.

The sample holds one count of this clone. CDR3 loop: CASSLGQQFDPPYEQYF. The DNA of the CDR3 is TGTGCCAGCAGCCTGGGACAGCAGTTCGACCCACCCTACGAGCAGTACTTC. V and J are TRBV7-2 and TRBJ2-7; 7 bases match TRBD1. This CDR3 spans 17 amino acids. Looked up from germline, CDR1 is SGHTA and CDR2 is FQGNSA. Trimming took 5 bases from V and 2 from J; bases not matched to a gene: 15.

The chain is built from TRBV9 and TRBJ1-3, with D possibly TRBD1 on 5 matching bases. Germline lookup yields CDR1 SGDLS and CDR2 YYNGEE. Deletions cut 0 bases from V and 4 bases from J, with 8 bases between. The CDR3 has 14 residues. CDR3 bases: TGTGCCAGCAGCGTAGAGCAGGGAGGAAACACCATATATTTT. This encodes CASSVEQGGNTIYF.

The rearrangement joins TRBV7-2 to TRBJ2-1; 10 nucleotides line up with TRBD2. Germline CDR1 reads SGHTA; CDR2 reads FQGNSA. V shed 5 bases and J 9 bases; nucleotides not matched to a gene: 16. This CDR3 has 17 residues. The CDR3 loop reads CASSRSGGASLVSEQFF. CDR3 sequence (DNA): TGTGCCAGCAGCAGAAGCGGGGGGGCCTCCTTGGTGAGTGAGCAGTTCTTC.

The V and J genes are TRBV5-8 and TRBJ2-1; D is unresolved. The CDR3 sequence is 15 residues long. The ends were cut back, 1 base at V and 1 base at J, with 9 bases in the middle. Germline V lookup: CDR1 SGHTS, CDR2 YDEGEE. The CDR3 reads CASSLPSGSYNEQFF. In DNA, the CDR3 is TGTGCCAGCAGCTTGCCTAGTGGTTCCTACAATGAGCAGTTCTTC.

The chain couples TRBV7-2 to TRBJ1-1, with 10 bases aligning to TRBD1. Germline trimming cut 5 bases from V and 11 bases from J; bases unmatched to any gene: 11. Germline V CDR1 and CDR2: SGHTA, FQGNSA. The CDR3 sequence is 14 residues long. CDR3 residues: CASSTGQGGPGAFF. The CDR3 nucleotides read TGTGCCAGCAGCACAGGACAGGGGGGGCCTGGTGCTTTCTTT.

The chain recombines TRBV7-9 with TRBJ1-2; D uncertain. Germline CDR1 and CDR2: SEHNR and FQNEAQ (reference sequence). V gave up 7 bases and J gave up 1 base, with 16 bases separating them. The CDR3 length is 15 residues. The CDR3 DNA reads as TGTGCCAGCACCCTCGCCGCGGGCGGTAACTATGGCTACACCTTC. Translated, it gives CASTLAAGGNYGYTF.

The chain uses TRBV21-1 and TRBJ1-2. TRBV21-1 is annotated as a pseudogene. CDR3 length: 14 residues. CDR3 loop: CASSKGQRAYGYTF. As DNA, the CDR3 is TGTGCCAGCAGCAAAGGGCAGCGAGCCTATGGCTACACCTTC.

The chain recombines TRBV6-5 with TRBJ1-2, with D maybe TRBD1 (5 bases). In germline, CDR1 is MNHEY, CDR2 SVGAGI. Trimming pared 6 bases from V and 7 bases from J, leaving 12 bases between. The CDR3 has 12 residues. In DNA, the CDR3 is TGTGCCAGCAGCCGGGACTTGGGTGGCTACACCTTC. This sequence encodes CASSRDLGGYTF.

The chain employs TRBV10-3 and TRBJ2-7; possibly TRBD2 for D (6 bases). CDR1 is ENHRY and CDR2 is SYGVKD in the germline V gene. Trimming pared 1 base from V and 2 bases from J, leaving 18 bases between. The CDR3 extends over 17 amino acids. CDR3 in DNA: TGTGCCATCAGTGAGTTCTTCGGGGGATTAAATACCTACGAGCAGTACTTC. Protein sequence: CAISEFFGGLNTYEQYF.

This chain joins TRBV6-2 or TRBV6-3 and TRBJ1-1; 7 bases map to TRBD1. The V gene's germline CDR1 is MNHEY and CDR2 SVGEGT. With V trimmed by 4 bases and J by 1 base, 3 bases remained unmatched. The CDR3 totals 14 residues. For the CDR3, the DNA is TGTGCCAGCAGTTTGACAGGGCAGAACACTGAAGCTTTCTTT. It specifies CASSLTGQNTEAFF.

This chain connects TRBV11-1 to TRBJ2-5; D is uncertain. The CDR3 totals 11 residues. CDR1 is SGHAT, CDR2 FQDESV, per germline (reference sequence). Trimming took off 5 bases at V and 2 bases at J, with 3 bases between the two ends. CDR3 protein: CASSHQETQYF. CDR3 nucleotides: TGTGCCAGCAGCCATCAAGAGACCCAGTACTTC.

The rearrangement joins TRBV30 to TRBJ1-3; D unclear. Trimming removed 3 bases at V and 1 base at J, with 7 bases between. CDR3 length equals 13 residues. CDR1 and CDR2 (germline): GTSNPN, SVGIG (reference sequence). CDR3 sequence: CAWRGTSGNTIYF. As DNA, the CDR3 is TGTGCCTGGAGGGGAACATCTGGAAACACCATATATTTT.

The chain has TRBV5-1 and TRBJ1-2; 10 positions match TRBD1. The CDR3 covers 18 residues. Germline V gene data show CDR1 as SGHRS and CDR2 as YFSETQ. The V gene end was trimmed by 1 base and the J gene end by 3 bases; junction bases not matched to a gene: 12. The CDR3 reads CASSLSVLDRGTDYGYTF. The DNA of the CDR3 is TGCGCCAGCAGCTTGAGTGTCTTGGACAGGGGGACGGACTATGGCTACACCTTC. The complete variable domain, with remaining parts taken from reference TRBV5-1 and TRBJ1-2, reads KAGVTQTPRYLIKTRGQQVTLSCSPISGHRSVSWYQQTPGQGLQFLFEYFSETQRNKGNFPGRFSGRQFSNSRSEMNVSTLELGDSALYLCASSLSVLDRGTDYGYTFGSGTRLTVV.

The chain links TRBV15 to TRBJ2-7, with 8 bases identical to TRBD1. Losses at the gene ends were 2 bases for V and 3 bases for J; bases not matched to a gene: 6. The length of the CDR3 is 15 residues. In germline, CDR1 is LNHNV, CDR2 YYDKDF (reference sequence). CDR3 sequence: CATSRPNRGIYEQYF. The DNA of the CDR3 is TGTGCCACCAGCAGACCGAACAGGGGGATCTACGAGCAGTACTTC. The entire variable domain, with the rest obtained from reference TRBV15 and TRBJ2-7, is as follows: DAMVIQNPRYQVTQFGKPVTLSCSQTLNHNVMYWYQQKSSQAPKLLFHYYDKDFNNEADTPDNFQSRRPNTSFCFLDIRSPGLGDTAMYLCATSRPNRGIYEQYFGPGTRLTVT.

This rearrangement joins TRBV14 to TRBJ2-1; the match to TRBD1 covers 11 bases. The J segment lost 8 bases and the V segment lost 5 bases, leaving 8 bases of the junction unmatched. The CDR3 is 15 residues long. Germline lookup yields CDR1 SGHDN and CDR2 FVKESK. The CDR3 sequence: CASSARDRGWYEQFF. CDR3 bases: TGTGCCAGCAGCGCCCGGGACAGGGGGTGGTATGAGCAGTTCTTC.

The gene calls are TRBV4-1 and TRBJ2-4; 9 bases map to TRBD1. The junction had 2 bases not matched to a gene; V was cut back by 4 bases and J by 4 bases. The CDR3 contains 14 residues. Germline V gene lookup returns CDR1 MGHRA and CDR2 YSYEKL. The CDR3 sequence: CASSRTGEKNIQYF. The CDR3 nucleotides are TGCGCCAGCAGCCGGACAGGGGAAAAAAACATTCAGTACTTC.